The sequence of this T cell receptor (beta chain) was determined in a study of radiotherapy plus CTLA-4 blockade in lung cancer. Study-wide findings and caveats: Blood saw expansion of tumor-derived TCR clones after radiotherapy plus ipilimumab. Early clonal dynamics of blood T cells, together with interferon-beta, were reported as the best response predictor.

Chemo-refractory metastatic non-small-cell lung cancer patients received focal radiation with ipilimumab CTLA-4 blockade. The assay was immunoSEQ multiplex PCR, and TCRdb's table has in-frame clones only and misses some. The table has tens of thousands of clones, 77% seen once. For this clone: Its antigen is currently unknown.

CDR1 and CDR2 (germline): SQVTM, ANQGSEA. The CDR3 is made up of 12 amino acids. The V end lost 7 bases, the J end lost 4 bases, and 13 bases lay between the germline ends. The sample here was peripheral blood, taken from a patient treated with radiotherapy plus ipilimumab. V gene TRBV29-1 combines with J gene TRBJ2-5; a possible D gene is TRBD2 (6 bases). This receptor was taken from a human donor with non-small cell lung cancer who had a partial response to radiotherapy plus ipilimumab. For the CDR3, the DNA is TGCAGCGAGAAAGTTAGCGGAGAGACCCAGTACTTC. Translation: CSEKVSGETQYF.